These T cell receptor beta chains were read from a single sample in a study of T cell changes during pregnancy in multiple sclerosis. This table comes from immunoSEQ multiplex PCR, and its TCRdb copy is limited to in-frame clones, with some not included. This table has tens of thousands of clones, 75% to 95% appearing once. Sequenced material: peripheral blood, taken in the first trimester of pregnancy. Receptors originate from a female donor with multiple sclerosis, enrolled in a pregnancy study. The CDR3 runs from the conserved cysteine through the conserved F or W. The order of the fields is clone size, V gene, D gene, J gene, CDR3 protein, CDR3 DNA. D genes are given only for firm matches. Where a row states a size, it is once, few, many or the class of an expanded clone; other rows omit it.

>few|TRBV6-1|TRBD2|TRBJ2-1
CATQTSGRYNEQFF
TGTGCCACACAAACTAGCGGGAGGTACAATGAGCAGTTCTTC
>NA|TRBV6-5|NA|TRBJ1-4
CASSYWGGEKLFF
TGTGCCAGCAGTTACTGGGGGGGAGAAAAACTGTTTTTT
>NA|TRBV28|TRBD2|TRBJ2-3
CASSASGLTDTQYF
TGTGCCAGCAGTGCTAGCGGACTCACAGATACGCAGTATTTT
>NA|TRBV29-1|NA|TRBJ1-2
CSVRWGGGYGYTF
TGCAGCGTCCGGTGGGGAGGGGGATATGGCTACACCTTC
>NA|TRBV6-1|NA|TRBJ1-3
CASRPGAGNTIYF
TGTGCCAGCAGACCAGGGGCTGGAAACACCATATATTTT
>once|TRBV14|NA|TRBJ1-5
CASSQGVQGADDSNQPQHF
TGTGCCAGCAGCCAAGGGGTCCAAGGGGCGGACGATAGCAATCAGCCCCAGCATTTT
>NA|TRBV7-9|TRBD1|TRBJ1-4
CASSTRTGEKLFF
TGTGCCAGCAGCACCCGGACAGGGGAAAAACTGTTTTTT
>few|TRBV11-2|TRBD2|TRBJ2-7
CASETGTSGRGREQYF
TGTGCCAGCGAAACCGGGACTAGCGGGAGGGGGCGCGAGCAGTACTTC
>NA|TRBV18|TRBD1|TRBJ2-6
CASSPPKGALTVTSGANVLTF
TGTGCCAGCTCACCACCGAAGGGGGCCTTGACAGTCACCTCTGGGGCCAACGTCCTGACTTTC
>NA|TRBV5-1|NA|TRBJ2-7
CASSLNSGSYEQYF
TGCGCCAGCAGCTTGAATTCCGGTTCCTACGAGCAGTACTTC
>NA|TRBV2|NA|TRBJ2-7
CASTPRTNSHEQYF
TGTGCCAGCACCCCGAGGACTAACAGCCACGAGCAGTACTTC